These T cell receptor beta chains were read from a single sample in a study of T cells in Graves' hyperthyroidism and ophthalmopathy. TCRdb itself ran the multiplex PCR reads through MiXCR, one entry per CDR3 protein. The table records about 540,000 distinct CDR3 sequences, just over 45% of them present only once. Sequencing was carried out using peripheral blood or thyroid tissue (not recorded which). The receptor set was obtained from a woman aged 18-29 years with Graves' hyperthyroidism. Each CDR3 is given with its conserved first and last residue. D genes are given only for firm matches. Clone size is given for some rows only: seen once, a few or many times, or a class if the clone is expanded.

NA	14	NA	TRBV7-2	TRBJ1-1	TGTGCCAGCAGCCAACCAGGGATGAACACTGAAGCTTTCTTT	CASSQPGMNTEAFF
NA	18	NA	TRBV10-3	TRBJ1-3	TGTGCCATCAGTGACTCGATGTGGGGGGTCAGCTCTGGAAACACCATATATTTT	CAISDSMWGVSSGNTIYF
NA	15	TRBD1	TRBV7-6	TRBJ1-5	TGTGCCAGCAGCAGGGGGGACAGTAGCAATCAGCCCCAGCATTTT	CASSRGDSSNQPQHF
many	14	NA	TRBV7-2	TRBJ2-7	TGTGCCAGCAGCTCCCCACAGGGCAGAGCGGAGCAGTACTTC	CASSSPQGRAEQYF
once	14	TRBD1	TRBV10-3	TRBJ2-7	TGTGCCTCCACGGCGGGACAGGTGATCTACGAGCAGTACTTC	CASTAGQVIYEQYF
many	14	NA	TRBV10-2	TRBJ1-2	TGCGCCAGCAGTGAGCGTGCCGCGTTCCGGGACTACACCTTC	CASSERAAFRDYTF
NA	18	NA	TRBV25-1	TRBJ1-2	TGTGCCAGCAGTGCTAGTGACGCCAGGGCCGGAACTAACTATGGCTACACCTTC	CASSASDARAGTNYGYTF
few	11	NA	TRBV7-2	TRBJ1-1	TGTGCCAGCAGCTTGGCGTCTGAAGCTTTCTTT	CASSLASEAFF
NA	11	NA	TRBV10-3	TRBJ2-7	TGTGCCATCAGTGAGTCTCGGGAGCAGTACTTC	CAISESREQYF
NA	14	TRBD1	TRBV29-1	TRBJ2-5	TGCAGCGTGGCCGGGACAGGTGCCGGGGAGACCCAGTACTTC	CSVAGTGAGETQYF
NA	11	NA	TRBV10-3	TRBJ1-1	TGTGCCATCTCGCCGAACACTGAAGCTTTCTTT	CAISPNTEAFF
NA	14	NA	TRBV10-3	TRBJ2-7	TGTGCCATCAGTGAGTCGAGGAGCTCCTACGAGCAGTACTTC	CAISESRSSYEQYF
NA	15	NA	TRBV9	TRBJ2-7	TGTGCCAGCAGCGAGAGGGGCGCCAGCTCCTACGAGCAGTACTTC	CASSERGASSYEQYF
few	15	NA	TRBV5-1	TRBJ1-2	TGCGCCAGCAGCCTCCGGACGGGGGGAAACTATGGCTACACCTTC	CASSLRTGGNYGYTF
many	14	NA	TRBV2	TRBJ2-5	TGTGCCAGCAGGGAATGGTCCAGGGAAGAGACCCAGTACTTC	CASREWSREETQYF
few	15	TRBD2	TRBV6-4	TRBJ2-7	TGTGCCAGCAGCCTCTCTAGCGGGAGTACCTACGAGCAGTACTTC	CASSLSSGSTYEQYF
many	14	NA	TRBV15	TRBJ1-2	TGTGCCACCAGCAGAGATGGGCCGCGGGGAGGCTACACCTTC	CATSRDGPRGGYTF